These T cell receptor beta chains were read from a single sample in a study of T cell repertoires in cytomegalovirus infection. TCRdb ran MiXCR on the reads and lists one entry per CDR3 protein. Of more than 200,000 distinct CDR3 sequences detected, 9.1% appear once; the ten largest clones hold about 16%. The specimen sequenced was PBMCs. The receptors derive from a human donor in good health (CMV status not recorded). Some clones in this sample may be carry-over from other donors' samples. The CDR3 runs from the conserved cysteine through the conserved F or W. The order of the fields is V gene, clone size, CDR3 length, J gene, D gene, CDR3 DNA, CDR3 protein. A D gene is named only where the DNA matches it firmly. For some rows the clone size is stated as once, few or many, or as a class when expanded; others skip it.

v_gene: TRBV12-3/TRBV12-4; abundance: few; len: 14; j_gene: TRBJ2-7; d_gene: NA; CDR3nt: TGTGCCAGCAGTTTACGACATGGGCCGGTCGAGCAGTACTTC; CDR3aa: CASSLRHGPVEQYF
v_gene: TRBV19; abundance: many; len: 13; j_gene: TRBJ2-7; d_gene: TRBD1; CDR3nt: TGTGCCAGTAGTATGCGTCAGGGGGACGAGCAGTACTTC; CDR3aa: CASSMRQGDEQYF
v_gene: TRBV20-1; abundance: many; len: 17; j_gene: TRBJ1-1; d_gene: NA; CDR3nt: TGCAGTGTCATATTACAGGGTCCCCCGTTCTGGAACACTGAAGCTTTCTTT; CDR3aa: CSVILQGPPFWNTEAFF
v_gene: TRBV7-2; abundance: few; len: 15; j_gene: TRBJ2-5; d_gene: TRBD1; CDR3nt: TGTGCCAGCAGCTTGACAGGGGGCGCGAAGGAGACCCAGTACTTC; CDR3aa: CASSLTGGAKETQYF
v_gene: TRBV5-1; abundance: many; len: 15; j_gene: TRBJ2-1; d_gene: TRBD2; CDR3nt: TGCGCCAGCAGCCCCACGACTAGCGGGGTCAATGAGCAGTTCTTC; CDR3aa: CASSPTTSGVNEQFF
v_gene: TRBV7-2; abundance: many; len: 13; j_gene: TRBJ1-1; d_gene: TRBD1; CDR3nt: TGTGCCAGCAGCTCCGGACAGGGGGCGGTTGCTTTCTTT; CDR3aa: CASSSGQGAVAFF
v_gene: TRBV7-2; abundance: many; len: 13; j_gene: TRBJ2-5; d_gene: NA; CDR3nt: TGTGCCAGCAGCCCCGGGGGAGCGGAGACCCAGTACTTC; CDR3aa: CASSPGGAETQYF
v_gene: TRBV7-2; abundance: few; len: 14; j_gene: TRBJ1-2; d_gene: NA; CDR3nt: TGTGCCAGCAGCTTGGCGACAGTGTCCTATGGCTACACCTTC; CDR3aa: CASSLATVSYGYTF
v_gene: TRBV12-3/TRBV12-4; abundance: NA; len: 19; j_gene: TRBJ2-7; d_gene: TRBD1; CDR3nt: TGTGCCAGCAGTCAGGCCCCCGGACAGGTCTACTCCAATACCTACGAGCAGTACTTC; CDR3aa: CASSQAPGQVYSNTYEQYF
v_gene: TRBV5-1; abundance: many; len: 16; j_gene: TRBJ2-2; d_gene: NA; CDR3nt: TGCGCCAGCAGCTTGGGTGACAATTTGTTGTCCGGGGAGCTGTTTTTT; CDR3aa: CASSLGDNLLSGELFF
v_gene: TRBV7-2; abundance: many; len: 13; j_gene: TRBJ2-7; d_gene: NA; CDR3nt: TGTGCCAGCAGCTTATATGTGGCAGCCGAGCAGTACTTC; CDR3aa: CASSLYVAAEQYF
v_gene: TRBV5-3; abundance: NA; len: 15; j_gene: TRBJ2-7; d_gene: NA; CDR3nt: TGTGCCAGAAGCTTGAAGACCCCGACAGTCTACGAGCAGTACTTC; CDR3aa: CARSLKTPTVYEQYF
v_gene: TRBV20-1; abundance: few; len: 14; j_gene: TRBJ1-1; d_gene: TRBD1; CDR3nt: TGCAGTGCTGGACGCGGGACAGTGAACACTGAAGCTTTCTTT; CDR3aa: CSAGRGTVNTEAFF
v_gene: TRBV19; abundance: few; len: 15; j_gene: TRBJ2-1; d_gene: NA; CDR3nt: TGTGCCAGTAGTATTGAAGCGGGCGGGTACAATGAGCAGTTCTTC; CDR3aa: CASSIEAGGYNEQFF
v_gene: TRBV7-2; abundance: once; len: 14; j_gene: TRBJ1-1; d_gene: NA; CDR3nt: TGTGCCAGCAGCTTTGCGACAGTGAACACTGAAGCTTTCTTT; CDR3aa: CASSFATVNTEAFF
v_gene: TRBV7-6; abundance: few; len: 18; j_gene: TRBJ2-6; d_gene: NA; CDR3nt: TGTGCCAGCACCCTGGGGGTACAGAGCAGCTCTGGGGCCAACGTCCTGACTTTC; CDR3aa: CASTLGVQSSSGANVLTF
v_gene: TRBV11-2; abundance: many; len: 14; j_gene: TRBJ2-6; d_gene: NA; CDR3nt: TGTGCCAGCAGCTCCCTTAACGGGGCCAACGTCCTGACTTTC; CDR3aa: CASSSLNGANVLTF
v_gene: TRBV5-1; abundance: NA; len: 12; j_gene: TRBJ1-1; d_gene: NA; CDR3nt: TGCGCCAGCAGTGTAACGGGGACTGAAGCTTTCTTT; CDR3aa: CASSVTGTEAFF
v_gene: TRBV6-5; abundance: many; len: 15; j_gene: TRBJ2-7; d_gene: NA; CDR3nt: TGTGCCAGCAGTTACTCGAAGGGGGGGTCCTACGAGCAGTACTTC; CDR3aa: CASSYSKGGSYEQYF
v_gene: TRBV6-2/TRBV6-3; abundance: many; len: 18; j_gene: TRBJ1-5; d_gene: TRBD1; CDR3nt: TGTGCCAGCAGTTACTCTCTGGTTCAGGGGGAAAGCAATCAGCCCCAGCATTTT; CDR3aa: CASSYSLVQGESNQPQHF
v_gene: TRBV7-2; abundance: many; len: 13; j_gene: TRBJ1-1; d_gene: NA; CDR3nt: TGTGCCAGCAGCCTGCCGGGGGCCGTTGAAGCTTTCTTT; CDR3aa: CASSLPGAVEAFF
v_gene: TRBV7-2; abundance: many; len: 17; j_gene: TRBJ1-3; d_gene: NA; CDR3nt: TGTGCCAGCAGCTTAGCCCCCCGAGATATGGTTGAGGACACCATATATTTT; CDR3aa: CASSLAPRDMVEDTIYF
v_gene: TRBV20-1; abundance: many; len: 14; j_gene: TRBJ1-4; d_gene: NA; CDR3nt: TGCAGTGCCCAGGGGTTCGACTTTAATGAAAAACTGTTTTTT; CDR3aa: CSAQGFDFNEKLFF
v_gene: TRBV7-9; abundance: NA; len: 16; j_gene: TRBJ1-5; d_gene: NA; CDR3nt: TGTGCCAGCAGCTTAGGATTAGGGGATAGCAATCAGCCCCAGCATTTT; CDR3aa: CASSLGLGDSNQPQHF
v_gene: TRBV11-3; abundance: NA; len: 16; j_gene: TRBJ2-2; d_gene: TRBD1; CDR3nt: TGTGCCAGCAGCGGGGCGGACAGGCTGGGCACCGGGGAGCTGTTTTTT; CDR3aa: CASSGADRLGTGELFF
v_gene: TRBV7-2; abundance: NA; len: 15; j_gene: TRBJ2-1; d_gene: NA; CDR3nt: TGTGCCAGCAGCTTAGAGGTTAGCTCCTACAATGAGCAGTTCTTC; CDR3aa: CASSLEVSSYNEQFF
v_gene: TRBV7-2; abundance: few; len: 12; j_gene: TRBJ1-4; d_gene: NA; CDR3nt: TGTGCCAGCAGCTCCAGTAACCGAGTCACTTTTTTT; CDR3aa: CASSSSNRVTFF
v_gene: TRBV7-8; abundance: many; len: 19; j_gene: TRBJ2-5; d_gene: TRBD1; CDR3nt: TGTGCCAGCAGCTTATTTGGGGGCCCGGGACAGAGGGCTGAAGAGACCCAGTACTTC; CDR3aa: CASSLFGGPGQRAEETQYF
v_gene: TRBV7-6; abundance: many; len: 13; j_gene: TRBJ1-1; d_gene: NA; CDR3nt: TGTGCCAGCAGCAAGGGGTTGAACACTGAAGCTTTCTTT; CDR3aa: CASSKGLNTEAFF
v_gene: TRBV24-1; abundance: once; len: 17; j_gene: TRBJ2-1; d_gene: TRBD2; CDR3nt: TGTGCCACCAGTGACACACGGGGCGGGAGAACGTACAATGAGCAGTTCTTC; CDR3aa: CATSDTRGGRTYNEQFF
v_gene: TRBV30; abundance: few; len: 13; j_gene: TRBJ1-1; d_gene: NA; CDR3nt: TGTGCCTGGAGTGTTTCCCCCGGCACTGAAGCTTTCTTT; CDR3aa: CAWSVSPGTEAFF
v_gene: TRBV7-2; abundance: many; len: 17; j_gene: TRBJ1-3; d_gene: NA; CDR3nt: TGTGCCAGCAGCCCCACCTCACTGGGGTTGACCGGAAACACCATATATTTT; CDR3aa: CASSPTSLGLTGNTIYF
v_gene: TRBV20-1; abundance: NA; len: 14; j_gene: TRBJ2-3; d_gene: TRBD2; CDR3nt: TGCAGCAGAGGACTAGCGGGGATCACAGATACGCAGTATTTT; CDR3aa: CSRGLAGITDTQYF
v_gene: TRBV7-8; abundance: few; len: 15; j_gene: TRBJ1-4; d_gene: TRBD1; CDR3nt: TGTGCCAGCAGCTCGCGGACAGGGAGTAGAGAAAAACTGTTTTTT; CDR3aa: CASSSRTGSREKLFF
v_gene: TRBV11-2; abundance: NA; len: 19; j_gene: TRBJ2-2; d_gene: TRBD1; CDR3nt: TGTGCCAGCAGCTTGGGACGGACAGGGGCACTAACCTTCACCGGGGAGCTGTTTTTT; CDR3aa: CASSLGRTGALTFTGELFF
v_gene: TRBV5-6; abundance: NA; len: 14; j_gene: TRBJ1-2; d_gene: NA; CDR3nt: TGTGCCAGCAGCCGAGGGGGTTTAGAGTATGGCTACACCTTC; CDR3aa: CASSRGGLEYGYTF
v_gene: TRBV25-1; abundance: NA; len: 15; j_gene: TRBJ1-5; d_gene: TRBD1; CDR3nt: TGTGCCAGCAGCCCCGGACAGGGACTACTTCAGCCCCAGCATTTT; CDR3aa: CASSPGQGLLQPQHF
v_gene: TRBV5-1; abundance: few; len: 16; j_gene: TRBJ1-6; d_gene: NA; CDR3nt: TGCGCCAGCAGCCCCGGAGTGACAGGTTATAATTCACCCCTCCACTTT; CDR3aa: CASSPGVTGYNSPLHF
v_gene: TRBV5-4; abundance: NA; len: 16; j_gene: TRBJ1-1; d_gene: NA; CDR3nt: TGTGCCAGCAGACCCTCTGGGGGAAGCATGAACACTGAAGCTTTCTTT; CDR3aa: CASRPSGGSMNTEAFF
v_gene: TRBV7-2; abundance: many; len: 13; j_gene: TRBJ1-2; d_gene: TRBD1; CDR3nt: TGTGCCAGCAGCATCACAGGGGGCGGAGGCTACACCTTC; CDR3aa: CASSITGGGGYTF
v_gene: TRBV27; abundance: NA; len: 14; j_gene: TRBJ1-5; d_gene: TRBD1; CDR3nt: TGTGCCAGCAGTTTCAAGGGGGCAGGGCAGCCCCAGCATTTT; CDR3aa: CASSFKGAGQPQHF
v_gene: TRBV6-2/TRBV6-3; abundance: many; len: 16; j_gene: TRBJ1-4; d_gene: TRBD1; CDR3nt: TGTGCCAGCACCGACAGGGGGATTGCAACTAATGAAAAACTGTTTTTT; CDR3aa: CASTDRGIATNEKLFF
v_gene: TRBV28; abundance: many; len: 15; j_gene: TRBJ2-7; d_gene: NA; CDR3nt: TGTGCCAGCAGTCCCCGGCTGGTCCGAGCCTCTGAGGAGTACTTC; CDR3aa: CASSPRLVRASEEYF
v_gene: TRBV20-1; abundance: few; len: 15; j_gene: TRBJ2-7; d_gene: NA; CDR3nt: TGCAGTGCTTATCCACTGGGGGACAAAGTGACCTCGCAGTACTTC; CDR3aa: CSAYPLGDKVTSQYF
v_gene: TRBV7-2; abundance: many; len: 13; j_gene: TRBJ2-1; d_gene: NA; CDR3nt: TGTGCCAGCAGCAAGAGGACGGGGAATGAGCAGTTCTTC; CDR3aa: CASSKRTGNEQFF
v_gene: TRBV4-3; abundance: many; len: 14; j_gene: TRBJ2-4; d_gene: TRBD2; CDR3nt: TGCGCCAGCAGCCGCCAGCGGGAGGGGAACATTCAGTACTTC; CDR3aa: CASSRQREGNIQYF
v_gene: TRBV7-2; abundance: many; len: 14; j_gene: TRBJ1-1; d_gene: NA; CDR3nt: TGTGCCAGCAGCCGAAGAACGGACAGCACTGAAGCTTTCTTT; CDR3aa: CASSRRTDSTEAFF
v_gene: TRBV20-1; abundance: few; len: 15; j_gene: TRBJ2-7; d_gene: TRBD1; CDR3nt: TGCAGTGCCCATCCCCCCGGACAGGGTACCTACGAGCAGTACTTC; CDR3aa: CSAHPPGQGTYEQYF
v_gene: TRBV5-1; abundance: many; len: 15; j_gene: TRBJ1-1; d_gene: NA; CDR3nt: TGCGCCAGCAGCTTGAGTCAGGGATGGAACACTGAAGCTTTCTTT; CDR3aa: CASSLSQGWNTEAFF
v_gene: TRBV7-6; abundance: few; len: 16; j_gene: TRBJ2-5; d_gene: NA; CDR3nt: TGTGCCAGCAGCTTATTTTCTGGGGGAAGCCAAGAGACCCAGTACTTC; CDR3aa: CASSLFSGGSQETQYF
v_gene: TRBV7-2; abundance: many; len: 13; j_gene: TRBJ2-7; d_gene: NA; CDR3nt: TGTGCCAGCAGCCAAGGGGTCCTACGAACTCAGTACTTC; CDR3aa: CASSQGVLRTQYF